This TCR beta chain was observed in a study of blood T cell repertoires in COVID-19. Study as a whole: Sites across the United States, Italy and Spain contributed samples from acute and convalescent COVID-19. Sources were T cells, B-cell-depleted T cells, or PBMCs; the material itself was cDNA or gDNA.

This CDR3 has 12 residues. V was trimmed by 0 bases and J by 6 bases, leaving 5 bases between them. CDR1 is SGHAT, CDR2 FQNNGV, per germline. In the original analysis: Estimated nucleated cell counts came from reference gene primer amplification. Method: immunoSEQ multiplex PCR; TCRdb's copy keeps in-frame clones and lacks some. V, J and clone size are taken as reported in that table, and D and trimming were inferred from the DNA itself. The table has some 130,000 clones, around 80% seen once; the top ten hold about a tenth. The genes are TRBV11-2 and TRBJ1-2, with D possibly TRBD1 on 5 matching bases. The TCR originated in a man in his sixties who had recovered from COVID-19. Sequenced sample: peripheral blood. Written as DNA, the CDR3 is TGTGCCAGCAGCTTAGAAGGGGATGGCTACACCTTC. Translation gives CASSLEGDGYTF.